Described below is a single TCR beta chain sequence and its context. Its specificity is unknown. This specimen comes from a study of cytomegalovirus exposure and HLA in healthy donors. Study-wide findings and caveats: The majority of TCR sequences were rare, yet some public TCRs appeared in many donors.

The PCR used 60 Vbeta and 13 Jbeta primers. TCRdb's table, derived via immunoSEQ multiplex PCR, lists solely in-frame clones and lacks some. Among more than 150,000 clones listed, roughly 80% were seen once. V lost 0 bases and J 2 bases, leaving 8 bases between the germline ends. This CDR3 spans 14 amino acids. Germline lookup yields CDR1 MNHEY and CDR2 SVGAGI. This receptor was identified in a boy aged 5-17 years in good health and CMV-seronegative. The specimen sequenced was PBMCs. The rearrangement joins TRBV6-5 to TRBJ2-7, with D perhaps matching TRBD2 (6 bases). CDR3 coding DNA: TGTGCCAGCAGTTACTCCGGGAGAACCTACGAGCAGTACTTC. Residues: CASSYSGRTYEQYF.